This T cell receptor (beta chain) was found in a study of early T cells in non-severe SARS-CoV-2 infection. This clonotype was seen only a few times. Its specificity is not known. Whole-study findings and limits: Anti-spike CD8 responses were favored by VDJdb matching, which missed private and CD4 specificities.

This CDR3 contains 18 residues. CDR1 is SGHVS and CDR2 is FNYEAQ in the germline V gene. V gave up 2 bases and J gave up 0 bases, with 17 bases separating them. Individual cDNA molecules received unique molecular identifiers. TCRdb reprocessed the 5' RACE reads via MiXCR and lists one record per CDR3 protein. The table includes around 76,000 distinct CDR3 sequences, 11% detected once. The clonotype comes from an adult who was a healthcare worker with PCR-confirmed SARS-CoV-2 infection or an uninfected control (not recorded which). The V call is TRBV7-6, the J call TRBJ2-1; weak D call: TRBD1 (5 bases). Sequencing was carried out using whole blood. CDR3 amino acids: CASSLPLTGRSSYNEQFF. CDR3 coding DNA: TGTGCCAGCAGCTTACCCCTTACAGGAAGGAGCTCCTACAATGAGCAGTTCTTC.